One and the same sample provided the 12 T cell receptor beta chains below, sequenced in a study of T cells in Graves' hyperthyroidism and ophthalmopathy (dated by TCRdb to the late 2010s). Library construction relied on multiplex PCR. Reads for this sample came from an Illumina HiSeq 2000. The TCR beta CDR3 regions were amplified from RNA transcripts. The TCR CDR3 was subjected to a first round of RT-PCR using the HTBI primer set and the Qiagen OneStep RT-PCR kit. TCRdb ran its own pipeline on the public reads, namely fastp trimming at Q25 and MiXCR clone calling, and kept in-frame beta chains. For every CDR3 protein sequence, its rows merge into one entry that carries the most common genes and DNA. The sample has more than 600,000 distinct CDR3 sequences on record, less than 20% of them singletons. Of the sample, 8.4% is held by the ten largest clones. The sample was blood. These receptors were collected from a man between 18 and 35 years old with Graves' hyperthyroidism.

This rearrangement joins TRBV27 to TRBJ2-5, with D possibly being TRBD2 (5 bases). The V end was cut by 5 bases, the J end by 3 bases, with 16 bases between. CDR1 is MNHEY and CDR2 is SMNVEV in the germline V gene (reference sequence). CDR3 length: 15 amino acids. CDR3 region: CASSPQGSEEETQYF. The CDR3 region has the DNA TGTGCCAGCAGTCCGCAAGGGAGTGAGGAAGAGACCCAGTACTTC.

This clonotype has a count of ten or more. V gene TRBV20-1 combines with J gene TRBJ2-7; TRBD1 or TRBD2 may be the D gene (5 bases each). The CDR3 covers 14 residues. Germline V gene data show CDR1 as DFQATT and CDR2 as SNEGSKA (reference sequence). Trimming pared 0 bases from V and 5 bases from J, leaving 14 bases between. The CDR3 loop reads CSARDPGRSHEQYF. The CDR3 DNA reads as TGCAGTGCTAGAGATCCGGGACGTTCCCACGAGCAGTACTTC.

This clonotype was recorded at least ten times. This sequence joins TRBV20-1 and TRBJ2-7; TRBD1 agrees at 7 bases. Losses at the gene ends were 5 bases for V and 3 bases for J; bases not matched to a gene: 10. This CDR3 contains 14 residues. Germline CDR1 reads DFQATT; CDR2 reads SNEGSKA (reference sequence). CDR3 loop: CSAHPRQGFYEQYF. As DNA, the CDR3 is TGCAGTGCTCATCCTAGACAGGGTTTCTACGAGCAGTACTTC.

This clonotype was observed a few times. The CDR3 region has the DNA TGTGCCAGCAGCTTAGCGGACAGGGAGCCTAAAGATACGCAGTATTTT. This encodes CASSLADREPKDTQYF. The chain combines TRBV7-6 with TRBJ2-3, with 8 nucleotides matching TRBD1. The ends lost 0 bases at V and 5 bases at J; junction bases unmatched: 7. From germline, CDR1 is SGHVS and CDR2 FNYEAQ. This CDR3 contains 16 residues.

This clonotype came up many times. The chain has TRBV10-3 and TRBJ2-7; D is perhaps TRBD2 (6 bases). Between the trimmed V and J ends, which lost 6 bases and 4 bases, there was a span of 13 bases. Germline lookup yields CDR1 ENHRY and CDR2 SYGVKD. The CDR3 consists of 13 residues. The CDR3 nucleotides are TGTGCCATCAGGGCGGGACCCCCTTACGAGCAGTACTTC. Residues: CAIRAGPPYEQYF.

In this sample, this clonotype turned up many times. The chain joins TRBV2 to TRBJ2-1, with D perhaps TRBD1 (6 bases). The CDR3 loop spans 13 amino acids. V gave up 6 bases and J gave up 2 bases, with 8 bases separating them. The V gene's germline CDR1 is SNHLY and CDR2 FYNNEI. Here the CDR3 DNA reads TGTGCCAGCAGCAGGGACACCTACAATGAGCAGTTCTTC. Translating gives CASSRDTYNEQFF.

The rearrangement links TRBV7-8 to TRBJ2-7; D call uncertain. Germline values: CDR1 SGHVS, CDR2 FQNEAQ. The CDR3 is made up of 15 amino acids. Trimming took 5 bases from V and 3 from J, leaving 17 bases between them. The CDR3 protein is CASSARVLKVYEQYF. CDR3 sequence (DNA): TGTGCCAGCAGCGCTAGAGTATTAAAAGTCTACGAGCAGTACTTC. The variable domain in full, completed from reference TRBV7-8 and TRBJ2-7, reads GAGVSQSPRYKVAKRGQDVALRCDPISGHVSLFWYQQALGQGPEFLTYFQNEAQLDKSGLPSDRFFAERPEGSVSTLKIQRTQQEDSAVYLCASSARVLKVYEQYFGPGTRLTVT.

This clonotype was picked up many times. This chain connects TRBV28 to TRBJ2-7; D gene unclear. The CDR3 length is 13 residues. Germline CDR1 reads MDHEN; CDR2 reads SYDVKM. Trimming took 6 bases from V and 3 from J, leaving 12 bases between them. This CDR3 is CASSSPDGYEQYF. DNA of the CDR3: TGTGCCAGCAGCTCCCCCGACGGCTACGAGCAGTACTTC. Full variable domain (remainder filled in from reference TRBV28 and TRBJ2-7): DVKVTQSSRYLVKRTGEKVFLECVQDMDHENMFWYRQDPGLGLRLIYFSYDVKMKEKGDIPEGYSVSREKKERFSLILESASTNQTSMYLCASSSPDGYEQYFGPGTRLTVT.

This clonotype was counted a few times. The genes are TRBV20-1 and TRBJ1-2; no clear D gene. CDR1 DFQATT and CDR2 SNEGSKA come from the germline V gene (reference sequence). The CDR3 loop spans 13 amino acids. Trimming stripped 3 bases from V and 7 bases from J, with 15 bases between. DNA of the CDR3: TGCAGTGCTAGGACCGCTACAAGAGGTGGCTACACCTTC. Protein: CSARTATRGGYTF.

This clonotype was observed many times. The chain combines TRBV6-2 or TRBV6-3 with TRBJ2-7, with 7 bases identical to TRBD1. The CDR3 is 15 residues long. Germline V gene data show CDR1 as MNHEY and CDR2 as SVGEGT. The ends lost 6 bases at V and 2 bases at J; junction bases unmatched: 10. CDR3 protein: CASSRTGGGPYEQYF. CDR3 sequence (DNA): TGTGCCAGCAGCAGGACAGGCGGTGGTCCCTACGAGCAGTACTTC.

The V gene is TRBV19, the J gene TRBJ2-7; 9 nucleotides agree with TRBD2. J gave up 5 bases and V 9 bases, and 8 bases lay outside the gene matches. This CDR3 has 13 amino acids. The germline gives CDR1 LNHDA, CDR2 SQIVND (reference sequence). The CDR3 nucleotides read TGTGCCAGCGGGGTAGCGGGAGTGGACGAGCAGTACTTC. Its protein is CASGVAGVDEQYF.

A few counts support this clonotype. The V call is TRBV18, the J call TRBJ2-2; tentatively, D is TRBD1 or TRBD2 (6 bases each). Trimming stripped 1 base from V and 4 bases from J, with 10 bases between. The V gene's germline CDR1 is KGHSH and CDR2 LQKENI. The CDR3 is 15 amino acids. CDR3 protein: CASSPQQGGTGELFF. CDR3 bases: TGTGCCAGCTCACCACAACAGGGAGGCACCGGGGAGCTGTTTTTT. Full variable domain (missing parts from reference TRBV18 and TRBJ2-2): NAGVMQNPRHLVRRRGQEARLRCSPMKGHSHVYWYRQLPEEGLKFMVYLQKENIIDESGMPKERFSAEFPKEGPSILRIQQVVRGDSAAYFCASSPQQGGTGELFFGEGSRLTVL.